This T cell receptor (beta chain) originates from a study of cytomegalovirus exposure and HLA in healthy donors. Across the study: One earlier analysis, a look at roughly 170 million T cells, found some 100 million unique TCR beta sequences. For the approximately 430 genotyped donors, over 80% fell within the Caucasian-associated ancestry cluster. Findings and caveats of the study: Reportedly, fewer N-insertions than the 666-donor mean appeared in an Asian-associated ancestry cluster in a later analysis.

Points on this clone: The antigen remains undetermined.

Vbeta (60) and Jbeta (13) primers were used in the PCR. TCRdb's copy holds only in-frame clones and misses some; the assay was immunoSEQ multiplex PCR. The table has 100,000 to 150,000 clones, approximately 80% seen once. Germline V gene lookup returns CDR1 SGHTA and CDR2 FQGNSA. This CDR3 contains 15 residues. Germline trimming cut 4 bases from V and 2 bases from J; bases unmatched to any gene: 3. The sequence came from a man in his late teens or twenties in good health and CMV-seronegative. The sequenced sample consisted of PBMCs. The chain is built from TRBV7-2 and TRBJ2-5; 11 bases align to TRBD1. The CDR3 protein is CASSWTGGQQETQYF. As DNA, the CDR3 is TGTGCCAGCAGCTGGACAGGGGGCCAACAAGAGACCCAGTACTTC. Drawing the rest from reference TRBV7-2 and TRBJ2-5, the complete variable domain is GAGVSQSPSNKVTEKGKDVELRCDPISGHTALYWYRQSLGQGLEFLIYFQGNSAPDKSGLPSDRFSAERTGGSVSTLTIQRTQQEDSAVYLCASSWTGGQQETQYFGPGTRLLVL.